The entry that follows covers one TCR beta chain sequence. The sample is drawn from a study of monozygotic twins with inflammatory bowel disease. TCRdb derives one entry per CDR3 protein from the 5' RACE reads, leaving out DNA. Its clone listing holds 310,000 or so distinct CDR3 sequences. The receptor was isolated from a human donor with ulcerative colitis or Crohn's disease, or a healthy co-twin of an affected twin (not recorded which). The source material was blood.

This CDR3 reads CSASRSGTDVYTGELFF. This chain joins TRBV20-1 and TRBJ2-2; the TCRdb call, TRBD1, lacks DNA for checking. The germline gives CDR1 DFQATT, CDR2 SNEGSKA (reference sequence). CDR3 length: 17 residues.